The 27 T cell receptor beta chains below come from one sample, sequenced in a study of cytomegalovirus exposure and HLA in healthy donors. Use of 60 Vbeta and 13 Jbeta primers characterized the PCR. The table came from immunoSEQ multiplex PCR; TCRdb's copy has only in-frame clones and leaves some out. The table has about 160,000 clones, 55% to 70% seen once. Specimen: PBMCs. These receptor sequences come from a woman aged 60-70 years in good health and CMV-seropositive.

The V call is TRBV2, the J call TRBJ1-1; possible D gene TRBD1, 6 bases. The CDR3 totals 15 residues. V was clipped by 6 bases and J by 3 bases, with 17 bases between them. The germline V gene has CDR1 SNHLY and CDR2 FYNNEI. CDR3 in DNA: TGTGCCAGCAGATTGAAAACGGACAGCTACACTGAAGCTTTCTTT. Residues: CASRLKTDSYTEAFF.

This chain links TRBV6-1 with TRBJ2-7, with 11 bases aligning to TRBD2. The CDR3 runs 14 residues. Germline V gene data show CDR1 as MNHNS and CDR2 as SASEGT. With 6 bases clipped from V and 4 bases from J, the junction kept 5 bases outside the gene matches. The CDR3, as DNA: TGTGCCAGCAGGACGACTAGCGGGATTTACGAGCAGTACTTC. It specifies CASRTTSGIYEQYF.

This chain links TRBV11-2 with TRBJ2-7; 9 bases align to TRBD2. Trimming cost V 6 bases and J 7 bases; bases outside gene matches: 13. Germline lookup yields CDR1 SGHAT and CDR2 FQNNGV. The CDR3 extends over 15 amino acids. The CDR3 bases are TGTGCCAGCAGGCGGCTTAGCGGGAGAAAGCTAGAGCAGTACTTC. This gives the protein CASRRLSGRKLEQYF.

This rearrangement joins TRBV5-4 to TRBJ2-3, with 10 positions matching TRBD2. There are 15 residues in the CDR3. The V and J ends lost 6 bases and 0 bases, in that order; junction bases with no gene match: 4. Germline lookup yields CDR1 SGHNT and CDR2 YYREEE (reference sequence). CDR3 nucleotides: TGTGCCAGCACGACTAGCGGGTCTAGCACAGATACGCAGTATTTT. Its translation: CASTTSGSSTDTQYF.

The chain links TRBV19 to TRBJ1-2; TRBD1 matches at 9 bases. The CDR3 length is 14 residues. J gave up 8 bases and V 5 bases, and 9 bases lay outside the gene matches. Germline-derived CDR1 and CDR2 are LNHDA and SQIVND (reference sequence). The CDR3 loop reads CASSARDRVPGYTF. Here the CDR3 DNA reads TGTGCCAGTAGTGCCCGGGACAGGGTTCCGGGCTACACCTTC.

The CDR3 nucleotides are TGTGCCAGCAGTGAAGGGCAGGGCCATCAGCCCCAGCATTTT. Encoded protein: CASSEGQGHQPQHF. The gene calls are TRBV2 and TRBJ1-5, with D possibly being TRBD1 (5 bases). The V end was cut by 1 base, the J end by 5 bases, with 9 bases between. This CDR3 is 14 amino acids long. Germline-derived CDR1 and CDR2 are SNHLY and FYNNEI.

The chain joins TRBV5-6 to TRBJ1-6; 11 bases match TRBD1. CDR3 length: 17 residues. V shed 4 bases, J shed 9 bases, and the junction held 12 bases outside the gene matches. Germline V CDR1 and CDR2: SGHDT, YYEEEE. CDR3 in amino acids: CASSLRTGGSFFSPLHF. In DNA, the CDR3 is TGTGCCAGCAGCCTCCGGACAGGGGGCTCCTTTTTTTCACCCCTCCACTTT.

CDR3 amino acids: CSVEAVNTGELFF. CDR3 nucleotide sequence: TGCAGCGTTGAAGCTGTTAACACCGGGGAGCTGTTTTTT. The chain is built from TRBV29-1 and TRBJ2-2; D remains unclear. With 1 base removed from V and 2 bases from J, the gap between germline ends came to 5 bases. Germline CDR1 is SQVTM and CDR2 is ANQGSEA. The CDR3 covers 13 residues.

This clone was seen a few times. CDR3 sequence (DNA): TGTGCCAGCAGCTTCACAGGGAATAATGAAAAACTGTTTTTT. Translation gives CASSFTGNNEKLFF. The gene calls are TRBV5-6 and TRBJ1-4; D perhaps matches TRBD1 (6 bases). There are 14 residues in the CDR3. V dropped 2 bases and J dropped 4 bases, with 9 bases sitting between them. The germline V gene has CDR1 SGHDT and CDR2 YYEEEE.

This chain joins TRBV28 and TRBJ2-1, with D possibly TRBD2 on 5 matching bases. The CDR3 is 13 residues long. Germline assignment: CDR1 MDHEN and CDR2 SYDVKM. V lost 2 bases, J lost 3 bases, and 5 bases lay in between. CDR3 bases: TGTGCCAGCAGTTTAGACTACTACAATGAGCAGTTCTTC. The encoded protein is CASSLDYYNEQFF. Together with reference TRBV28 and TRBJ2-1, the CDR3 gives the full variable domain: DVKVTQSSRYLVKRTGEKVFLECVQDMDHENMFWYRQDPGLGLRLIYFSYDVKMKEKGDIPEGYSVSREKKERFSLILESASTNQTSMYLCASSLDYYNEQFFGPGTRLTVL.

The chain carries TRBV2 and TRBJ2-3; tentatively, D is TRBD1 (6 bases). Trimming took 4 bases from V and 2 from J, leaving 13 bases between them. The CDR3 spans 15 residues. Germline-derived CDR1 and CDR2 are SNHLY and FYNNEI. The CDR3 bases are TGTGCCAGCAGTGTCATCAGGGGCAACACAGATACGCAGTATTTT. Its translation is CASSVIRGNTDTQYF.

This chain links TRBV4-2 with TRBJ2-2; 11 positions agree with TRBD2. The trim removed 4 bases at V and 7 bases at J, leaving 2 bases unmatched. The CDR3 is 14 amino acids. The germline V gene has CDR1 LGHNA and CDR2 YNFKEQ. The CDR3 bases are TGTGCCAGCAGCCTAGCGGGAGGGATCGGGGAGCTGTTTTTT. The encoded protein is CASSLAGGIGELFF.

The chain employs TRBV7-8 and TRBJ1-5; D is uncertain. The CDR3 sequence is 13 residues long. Germline CDR1 is SGHVS and CDR2 is FQNEAQ. V was trimmed by 0 bases and J by 4 bases, leaving 4 bases between them. CDR3 region: CASSLALNQPQHF. CDR3 DNA sequence: TGTGCCAGCAGCTTAGCCCTGAATCAGCCCCAGCATTTT.

V gene TRBV19 combines with J gene TRBJ2-2; 9 nucleotides match TRBD1. CDR1 is LNHDA, CDR2 SQIVND, per germline (reference sequence). Unmatched junction bases numbered 3, after V lost 4 bases and J lost 0 bases. This CDR3 comprises 16 residues. CDR3 nucleotides: TGTGCCAGTAGTACCGGGGACAGGGCGAACACCGGGGAGCTGTTTTTT. Translated, it gives CASSTGDRANTGELFF.

This clone turned up a few times. The chain has TRBV5-1 and TRBJ2-7; possibly TRBD1 for D (6 bases). CDR1 is SGHRS, CDR2 YFSETQ, per germline. This CDR3 is built from 14 residues. V lost 4 bases, J lost 5 bases, and 16 bases lay in between. The CDR3 DNA sequence: TGCGCCAGCAGCCCACGGACAGAGACCCACGAGCAGTACTTC. It yields the protein CASSPRTETHEQYF.

The chain uses TRBV18 and TRBJ1-2; unclear D gene. Germline CDR1 reads KGHSH; CDR2 reads LQKENI. The germline V and J ends were trimmed by 3 bases and 7 bases, with 12 bases remaining between them. CDR3 size: 13 residues. The CDR3 DNA follows: TGTGCCAGCTCACCCTATTGGCGGGGTGGCTACACCTTC. Translating it yields CASSPYWRGGYTF.

This chain links TRBV23-1 with TRBJ2-7, with 13 positions matching TRBD2. TRBV23-1 is labeled an ORF, and its function is uncertain. Trimming removed 4 bases from V and 7 bases from J; junction bases left unmatched: 19. The CDR3 sequence is 19 residues long. CDR3 loop: CASSPPTTLRTSGSGEQYF. CDR3 sequence (DNA): TGCGCCAGCAGTCCCCCCACCACCCTCCGGACTAGCGGGAGTGGGGAGCAGTACTTC.

This clone has more than one count but fewer than ten. CDR3 sequence reads: CASSIPGQDEQYF. CDR3 coding DNA: TGTGCCAGCAGTATTCCGGGACAGGACGAGCAGTACTTC. The chain combines TRBV28 with TRBJ2-7, with 8 bases lining up with TRBD1. From germline, CDR1 is MDHEN and CDR2 SYDVKM. The J segment lost 5 bases and the V segment lost 5 bases, leaving 5 bases of the junction unmatched. There are 13 residues in the CDR3.

The rearrangement joins TRBV14 to TRBJ1-1, with 10 positions matching TRBD1. Trimming removed 4 bases from V and 3 bases from J; junction bases left unmatched: 8. The CDR3 runs to 16 residues. Germline V gives CDR1 SGHDN, CDR2 FVKESK. The CDR3 bases are TGTGCCAGCAGCCCATTTGGGACAGGGGTTGACACTGAAGCTTTCTTT. As protein: CASSPFGTGVDTEAFF.

J is TRBJ1-2 and V is TRBV19; D is perhaps TRBD1 (6 bases). The CDR3 extends over 14 amino acids. Deletions cut 7 bases from V and 4 bases from J, with 16 bases between. Germline loops: CDR1 LNHDA, CDR2 SQIVND (reference sequence). CDR3 DNA sequence: TGTGCCAGTACCAGAGGGGGGGCGGGCTATGGCTACACCTTC. It yields the protein CASTRGGAGYGYTF.

The V call is TRBV18, the J call TRBJ1-4; D remains unclear. CDR3 length: 16 amino acids. Germline CDR1 is KGHSH and CDR2 is LQKENI. Trimming removed 4 bases from V and 0 bases from J, with 12 bases in between. CDR3 coding DNA: TGTGCCAGCTCACTCGGGTGGGGAGCAACTAATGAAAAACTGTTTTTT. It specifies CASSLGWGATNEKLFF.

The rearrangement links TRBV14 to TRBJ2-7; TRBD1 agrees at 7 bases. This CDR3 region has 14 residues. V shed 6 bases and J 6 bases; nucleotides not matched to a gene: 11. The germline V gene has CDR1 SGHDN and CDR2 FVKESK. CDR3 amino acids: CASSTTGSAVEQYF. In nucleotides, the CDR3 is TGTGCCAGCAGTACGACAGGGAGTGCGGTCGAGCAGTACTTC.

This sequence joins TRBV6-1 and TRBJ2-1; TRBD2 matches 7 bases. Germline CDR1 MNHNS, CDR2 SASEGT. The CDR3 spans 13 residues. The junction had 1 base not matched to a gene; V was cut back by 2 bases and J by 6 bases. The CDR3 sequence: CASSETSANEQFF. The CDR3 region has the DNA TGTGCCAGCAGTGAAACTAGCGCCAATGAGCAGTTCTTC.

This clone turned up a few times. The rearrangement uses TRBV4-3 and TRBJ1-1; D remains unclear. CDR3 length: 13 amino acids. Trimming took 4 bases from V and 1 from J, leaving 7 bases between them. CDR1 LGHNA and CDR2 YSLEER come from the germline V gene. The CDR3 nucleotides read TGCGCCAGCAGCCCAAGCGGGAACACTGAAGCTTTCTTT. Its translation: CASSPSGNTEAFF.

A few counts support this clone. This chain's CDR3 is CASRKTGGANNEQFF. The CDR3 DNA reads as TGTGCCAGCAGGAAAACAGGGGGCGCCAACAATGAGCAGTTCTTC. This sequence joins TRBV28 and TRBJ2-1, with 9 bases identical to TRBD1. Trimming cost V 6 bases and J 5 bases; bases outside gene matches: 8. This CDR3 spans 15 amino acids. Germline V gene lookup returns CDR1 MDHEN and CDR2 SYDVKM.

The genes are TRBV7-3 and TRBJ2-1; TRBD1 might be the D (5 bases). Trimming removed 3 bases from V and 2 bases from J, with 11 bases in between. The germline V gene encodes CDR1 SGHTA and CDR2 FQGTGA. The CDR3 is 15 residues long. CDR3 sequence: CASSFEGATYNEQFF. The CDR3 DNA reads as TGTGCCAGCAGCTTTGAAGGGGCCACCTACAATGAGCAGTTCTTC.

This chain links TRBV28 with TRBJ2-7; 8 bases match TRBD2. With 6 bases clipped from V and 1 base from J, the junction kept 2 bases outside the gene matches. This CDR3 comprises 13 residues. Germline CDR1 is MDHEN and CDR2 is SYDVKM. Written as DNA, the CDR3 is TGTGCCAGCAGAAGCGGGGGATCCTACGAGCAGTACTTC. It encodes CASRSGGSYEQYF.